Listed below are T cell receptor beta chains from one sample, sequenced in a study of cytomegalovirus exposure and HLA in healthy donors. Assay: immunoSEQ multiplex PCR; the TCRdb copy retains only in-frame clones and omits some. The profile shows 110,000 to 150,000 clones, 70% to 80% of them singletons. The sample consisted of PBMCs. The receptors derive from a man aged 18-30 years in good health and CMV-seronegative. Each CDR3 is given with its conserved first and last residue. Fields, in order: V gene, D gene, J gene, clone size, CDR3 DNA, CDR3 protein. D genes are given only for firm matches. Not every row has a clone size; where given, it reads once, few, many or a size class.

TRBV4-2	.	TRBJ1-1	.	TGTGCCAGCAGCCCAGACGAAGGGGACACTGAAGCTTTCTTT	CASSPDEGDTEAFF
TRBV19	.	TRBJ2-5	.	TGTGCCAGTAGTATCGGGGGGCACGGGCAAGAGACCCAGTACTTC	CASSIGGHGQETQYF
TRBV5-4	.	TRBJ2-2	few	TGTGCCAGCAGCTTAATCGGGGGTAGGAACGGGGAGCTGTTTTTT	CASSLIGGRNGELFF
TRBV28	.	TRBJ2-7	few	TGTGCCAGCAGTTCAGAATACGAGCAGTACTTC	CASSSEYEQYF
TRBV19	TRBD1	TRBJ1-4	.	TGTGCCAGCGAAGACAGGGGGCGGTCTGAAAAACTGTTTTTT	CASEDRGRSEKLFF
TRBV28	TRBD2	TRBJ2-5	once	TGTGCCACGCGGGGCGGGGGGCGACGGGGAGGCCAGTACTTC	CATRGGGRRGGQYF
TRBV6-6	.	TRBJ2-3	.	TGTGCCAGCAGTTATGAACAGGGTAGCAGGGATACGCAGTATTTT	CASSYEQGSRDTQYF
TRBV10-3	TRBD2	TRBJ2-7	.	TGTGCCATCAGTGACGGACTAGCGGGAGAGGTCTACGAGCAGTACTTC	CAISDGLAGEVYEQYF
TRBV7-2	.	TRBJ1-6	.	TGTGCCAGCAGCTTAGACGTGGGGCTAGGATCACCCCTCCACTTT	CASSLDVGLGSPLHF
TRBV19	TRBD1	TRBJ2-7	.	TGTGCCAGTAGTACTACAGGGGGCCGCGTGTCGGACGAGCAGTACTTC	CASSTTGGRVSDEQYF